This TCR beta chain was observed in a study of shared clonotypes between healthy human individuals (dated by TCRdb to 2019 to 2021). For context, the study as a whole: Three men and two women, aged 18 to 49 years, made up the cohort. Leukapheresis yielded between about 0.85 and 9.5 billion PBMCs per donor. The study deeply sequenced blood TCR repertoires of several healthy adults to estimate repertoire size and the extent of clonotype sharing between individuals. Different laboratories and diverse techniques were used to prepare libraries and sequence TCR repertoires, to increase sequencing depth and limit assay-specific biases. For each donor, CD4 naive and CD4 memory were each given three plates, CD8 naive was given two plates, and CD8 memory was given one plate.

For the CD8 naive samples, CD45RO-negative cells were positively selected for CCR7, yielding a CD45RA+CCR7+ population from which TemRA cells were excluded. Donors were healthy HIV-negative adults with no recently reported acute infections or vaccinations. Every donor was a Caucasian adult living in Nashville, Tennessee, USA. Blood was obtained by leukapheresis, after which PBMCs were separated by Ficoll-Histopaque density gradient centrifugation and cryopreserved in liquid nitrogen vapor phase. Purity and quantity of every magnetically sorted T cell population were checked by analytical flow cytometry. Genomic DNA was isolated from each sorted fraction and quantified by UV absorbance on a Nanodrop 2000c. TCR CDR3 regions were amplified from genomic DNA by multiplex PCR using the deep immunoSEQ assay. Extracted genomic DNA from each cell subset was spread evenly across all wells of several immunoSEQ 96-well plates, with each plate serving as a replicate. For sorted subsets, each replicate PCR was loaded with about 200 ng genomic DNA, equivalent to some 31,000 T cell genomes. Purified libraries were quantified with a Qubit 3.0 fluorometer, sized on a Bioanalyzer 2100, and re-quantified with the KAPA Library Quantification kit. Every immunoSEQ 96-well plate was sequenced on a dedicated single-read 150-cycle Illumina NextSeq 550 flow cell. Concerning the study's data processing: Because the immunoSEQ output held only junctional sequences and lacked quality scores, the filtering could not match the filtering applied to full-length reads. To assign V/J genes and CDR3, sequences were annotated using PyIR, a Python wrapper for IgBLAST v1.9, with IMGT germline references. Any read was removed if the V/J assignment was weak (E-value above 1e-6), the CDR3 was missing, or the read contained stop codons, out-of-frame junctions, or ambiguous translated residues. V3J clonotypes were defined as sequences sharing the same inferred V gene, J gene, and CDR3 amino acid sequence. The percentage overlap between two repertoires was calculated by dividing the number of shared unique clonotypes by the size of the smaller repertoire. Three approaches were used to assess repertoire richness: RTK rarefaction, the Chao1 estimator, and Recon v2.1 estimates of unobserved clonotypes. Generation probabilities were computed with OLGA for all TCRbeta clonotypes obtained by the gDNA method from a few donors. The clones in this table, taken by TCRdb from immuneACCESS, are in-frame only. Not every clone is retained; where verified, under half of the shortfall comes from an unresolved V gene, and the cause of the rest is unknown. V and J calls and clone size are copied from that table; D and trimming were computed from the DNA. Recorded for this sample are around 1.9 million clones; 90% to 95% of them occurred a single time. Under 2% of the sample goes to the ten largest clones.

For this clone: This clone's antigen is unknown. Base qualities are not at hand, and no much larger clone is one base apart.

Here is what the overall study found, with its caveats: The small number of donors limited the genetic and exposure-history diversity represented. Naive subsets generally had larger estimated clonotype richness than memory subsets did. Pairwise subsampling indicated that sequencing depth was expected to affect the degree of clonotype sharing among donors. Compared with non-shared clonotypes, clonotypes shared by all four sorted-subset donors had higher generation probabilities. Rarefaction of sorted-subset datasets indicated incomplete sequencing despite the large sequencing depth. When a handful of donors were compared, the shared fraction of clonotypes was approximately 5% for naive CD4, 3.5% for naive CD8, more than 2% for memory CD4, and 0.35% to 0.4% for memory CD8. Only blood was sampled, and tissue TCR repertoires likely differ from those in blood.

Sequences were obtained from naive CD8+ T cells from PBMCs. The label giving this sample's cell subset or site can be read as: CD45RA+CCR7+. The sequence came from a man aged 18 to 29 in good health. Some clones in this sample may be carry-over from other donors' samples.

The nucleotide sequence is given as TGTGCCAGTAGTATCGCCCTCAGATCGGGAGGCTACAATGAGCAGTTCTTC. Translated, it gives CASSIALRSGGYNEQFF. This chain joins TRBV19 to TRBJ2-1, with TRBD2 matching 7 junction bases. From a lookup of the germline V gene (reference sequence), CDR1 and CDR2 are LNHDA and SQIVND. Trimming leaves V shorter by 3 bases and J shorter by 3 bases, with the junction holding 11 bases beyond the gene matches. The CDR3 measures 17 amino acids from cysteine to phenylalanine. The sequence is cut down to CDR3 DNA, 51 bases in frame from base 1.